Listed here are 21 T cell receptor beta chains from one sample, sequenced in a study of cytomegalovirus exposure and HLA in healthy donors. The PCR had 60 Vbeta and 13 Jbeta primers. TCRdb's copy holds only in-frame clones and misses some; the assay was immunoSEQ multiplex PCR. Of 150,000 or so clones in the sample, more than 75% were seen once. The sequenced sample was PBMCs. The receptors originated from a female donor in good health and CMV-seronegative.

This chain uses TRBV5-4 with TRBJ2-2; D is undetermined. The V gene lost 0 bases and the J gene lost 1 base, with 13 bases spanning the gap. The V gene's germline CDR1 is SGHNT and CDR2 YYREEE (reference sequence). This CDR3 has 17 residues. CDR3 coding DNA: TGTGCCAGCAGCTTGGAGCTGGGCTGGCAGAACACCGGGGAGCTGTTTTTT. It translates to CASSLELGWQNTGELFF.

The rearrangement joins TRBV5-1 to TRBJ2-7; D not certain. The length of the CDR3 is 14 residues. Looked up from germline, CDR1 is SGHRS and CDR2 is YFSETQ. With 4 bases removed from V and 2 bases from J, the gap between germline ends came to 13 bases. The CDR3 sequence is CASSNTVGTYEQYF. CDR3 DNA: TGCGCCAGCAGCAACACAGTGGGCACCTACGAGCAGTACTTC.

The rearrangement uses TRBV6-5 and TRBJ1-1, with 7 nucleotides matching TRBD1. This CDR3 is built from 13 residues. V shed 5 bases, J shed 3 bases, and the junction held 3 bases outside the gene matches. Germline V CDR1 and CDR2: MNHEY, SVGAGI. The CDR3 region is CASSRTGYTEAFF. For the CDR3, the DNA is TGTGCCAGCAGTAGGACAGGTTACACTGAAGCTTTCTTT.

The chain carries TRBV18 and TRBJ1-2, with 9 bases aligning to TRBD1. Germline trimming cut 5 bases from V and 0 bases from J; bases unmatched to any gene: 13. Germline lookup yields CDR1 KGHSH and CDR2 LQKENI. This CDR3 region has 18 residues. Here the CDR3 DNA reads TGTGCCAGCTCATCCCGAAACCGACAGGGGGTGTCTAACTATGGCTACACCTTC. Its translation is CASSSRNRQGVSNYGYTF.

This rearrangement joins TRBV19 to TRBJ2-1; 7 bases align to TRBD2. The V and J ends lost 6 bases and 5 bases, in that order; junction bases with no gene match: 4. Germline loops: CDR1 LNHDA, CDR2 SQIVND (reference sequence). The CDR3 has 13 residues. CDR3 DNA sequence: TGTGCCAGTAGCCGGACTAGAAACAATGAGCAGTTCTTC. Protein sequence: CASSRTRNNEQFF.

The V gene is TRBV4-3, the J gene TRBJ1-1; D is unresolved. This CDR3 contains 17 residues. Germline V lookup: CDR1 LGHNA, CDR2 YSLEER. Trimming stripped 0 bases from V and 1 base from J, with 15 bases between. The chain's CDR3 is CASSQDTIGAENTEAFF. As DNA, the CDR3 is TGCGCCAGCAGCCAAGATACTATAGGAGCCGAGAACACTGAAGCTTTCTTT.

The CDR3 loop is CASSLGQASSSGNTIYF. The DNA of the CDR3 is TGTGCCAGCAGCTTAGGACAGGCTTCGTCCTCTGGAAACACCATATATTTT. The rearrangement links TRBV7-2 to TRBJ1-3, with a weak D call TRBD1 (6 bases). Per germline, CDR1 SGHTA and CDR2 FQGNSA. V dropped 1 base and J dropped 0 bases, with 13 bases sitting between them. This CDR3 region has 17 residues.

The chain is built from TRBV27 and TRBJ1-1; 10 positions match TRBD1. Trimming removed 4 bases from V and 0 bases from J; junction bases left unmatched: 2. The germline CDR1 and CDR2 sequences are MNHEY and SMNVEV (reference sequence). This CDR3 has 15 amino acids. The CDR3 loop is CASSWGQGMNTEAFF. Here the CDR3 DNA reads TGTGCCAGCAGTTGGGGACAGGGGATGAACACTGAAGCTTTCTTT.

This clone appeared a few times. The V and J genes are TRBV7-2 and TRBJ1-1; D might be TRBD1 (6 bases). The V end was cut by 2 bases, the J end by 4 bases, with 17 bases between. The CDR3 consists of 16 residues. Germline V CDR1 and CDR2: SGHTA, FQGNSA. CDR3 loop: CASSLMGAGVGTEAFF. The CDR3 DNA reads as TGTGCCAGCAGCTTAATGGGTGCAGGGGTAGGCACTGAAGCTTTCTTT.

The rearrangement joins TRBV29-1 to TRBJ2-7, with 10 bases lining up with TRBD2. V lost 3 bases and J lost 7; bases outside the gene matches: 6. Germline V gene sequence: CDR1 SQVTM, CDR2 ANQGSEA. This CDR3 has 13 residues. As DNA, the CDR3 is TGCAGCGTTGAGGCTAGCGGGAGTAGAGAGCAGTACTTC. This sequence encodes CSVEASGSREQYF.

The V call is TRBV5-1, the J call TRBJ1-1, with D tentatively TRBD1 (6 bases). The CDR3 has 14 amino acids. Germline CDR1 SGHRS, CDR2 YFSETQ. The V end lost 3 bases, the J end lost 0 bases, and 9 bases lay between the germline ends. The CDR3 DNA follows: TGCGCCAGCAGCTGGACAGCTATGAACACTGAAGCTTTCTTT. It yields the protein CASSWTAMNTEAFF.

This chain uses TRBV2 with TRBJ2-7, with D maybe TRBD1 (6 bases). Looked up from germline, CDR1 is SNHLY and CDR2 is FYNNEI. The CDR3 is 13 residues long. Trimming took off 10 bases at V and 0 bases at J, with 13 bases between the two ends. The CDR3 loop is CAIRRQDSYEQYF. CDR3 coding DNA: TGTGCCATCCGAAGACAGGACTCCTACGAGCAGTACTTC.

The V gene is TRBV7-9, the J gene TRBJ2-3, with 8 bases lining up with TRBD1. Germline trimming cut 5 bases from V and 5 bases from J; bases unmatched to any gene: 6. Looked up from germline, CDR1 is SEHNR and CDR2 is FQNEAQ (reference sequence). The CDR3 runs to 14 residues. In nucleotides, the CDR3 is TGTGCCAGCAGCGTGCAGGGGGCCGGAGATACGCAGTATTTT. This translates into CASSVQGAGDTQYF.

V gene TRBV7-2 combines with J gene TRBJ2-1; 8 bases match TRBD2. Germline V lookup: CDR1 SGHTA, CDR2 FQGNSA. V shed 10 bases and J 9 bases; nucleotides not matched to a gene: 11. This CDR3 spans 13 amino acids. The CDR3 loop is CAIPTAGEVEQFF. The CDR3 DNA follows: TGTGCCATTCCTACAGCGGGAGAGGTTGAGCAGTTCTTC.

The rearrangement uses TRBV5-1 and TRBJ1-1; tentatively, D is TRBD1 (5 bases). This CDR3 is built from 14 residues. V lost 2 bases, J lost 1 base, and 9 bases lay in between. Germline lookup yields CDR1 SGHRS and CDR2 YFSETQ. The CDR3 is CASSFQGENTEAFF. CDR3 nucleotides: TGCGCCAGCAGCTTTCAGGGCGAGAACACTGAAGCTTTCTTT.

The chain carries TRBV7-9 and TRBJ2-7; tentatively, D is TRBD1 (6 bases). The CDR3 runs 16 residues. Trimming removed 1 base at V and 0 bases at J, with 13 bases between. Germline V gives CDR1 SEHNR, CDR2 FQNEAQ (reference sequence). The CDR3 sequence: CASSLGLGHFSYEQYF. CDR3 DNA: TGTGCCAGCAGCTTAGGTCTGGGACACTTCTCCTACGAGCAGTACTTC.

The chain combines TRBV7-9 with TRBJ1-5; the match to TRBD1 covers 7 bases. The V and J ends lost 5 bases and 7 bases, in that order; junction bases with no gene match: 8. Germline assignment: CDR1 SEHNR and CDR2 FQNEAQ (reference sequence). The CDR3 consists of 14 residues. Here the CDR3 DNA reads TGTGCCAGCAGCCCAGAGGGGGCGAGACAGCCCCAGCATTTT. This gives the protein CASSPEGARQPQHF. Full variable domain (missing parts from reference TRBV7-9 and TRBJ1-5): DTGVSQNPRHKITKRGQNVTFRCDPISEHNRLYWYRQTLGQGPEFLTYFQNEAQLEKSRLLSDRFSAERPKGSFSTLEIQRTEQGDSAMYLCASSPEGARQPQHFGDGTRLSIL.

This clone was observed once. The V gene is TRBV30, the J gene TRBJ2-2; D call uncertain. Germline V CDR1 and CDR2: GTSNPN, SVGIG (reference sequence). The V gene lost 0 bases and the J gene lost 7 bases, with 9 bases spanning the gap. The CDR3 totals 13 residues. This CDR3 reads CAWSVRDNGELFF. In DNA, the CDR3 is TGTGCCTGGAGTGTAAGAGATAACGGGGAGCTGTTTTTT.

The V call is TRBV7-9, the J call TRBJ2-3; 9 bases map to TRBD2. This CDR3 comprises 15 residues. Germline V CDR1 and CDR2: SEHNR, FQNEAQ (reference sequence). V lost 6 bases to trimming and J lost 6 bases; unmatched junction nucleotides: 10. The CDR3 loop reads CASSLFSGSPDTQYF. CDR3 DNA sequence: TGTGCCAGCAGTCTCTTTAGCGGGAGTCCTGATACGCAGTATTTT.

This clone was seen more than once but under ten times. The chain employs TRBV28 and TRBJ1-2; TRBD1 might be the D (5 bases). The CDR3 runs to 15 residues. V was shortened by 8 bases and J by 4 bases, with 20 bases between the two germline ends. Germline-derived CDR1 and CDR2 are MDHEN and SYDVKM. The CDR3 loop is CASRSPRTLIYGYTF. As DNA, the CDR3 is TGTGCCAGCCGCTCCCCCCGGACACTGATCTATGGCTACACCTTC.

This chain joins TRBV7-8 and TRBJ1-2; no firm D call. Trimming left V 2 bases short and J 0 bases short, with 7 bases between. CDR3 size: 14 residues. CDR1 SGHVS and CDR2 FQNEAQ come from the germline V gene. In DNA, the CDR3 is TGTGCCAGCAGCTTAACAGAAGCTAACTATGGCTACACCTTC. Translating gives CASSLTEANYGYTF.